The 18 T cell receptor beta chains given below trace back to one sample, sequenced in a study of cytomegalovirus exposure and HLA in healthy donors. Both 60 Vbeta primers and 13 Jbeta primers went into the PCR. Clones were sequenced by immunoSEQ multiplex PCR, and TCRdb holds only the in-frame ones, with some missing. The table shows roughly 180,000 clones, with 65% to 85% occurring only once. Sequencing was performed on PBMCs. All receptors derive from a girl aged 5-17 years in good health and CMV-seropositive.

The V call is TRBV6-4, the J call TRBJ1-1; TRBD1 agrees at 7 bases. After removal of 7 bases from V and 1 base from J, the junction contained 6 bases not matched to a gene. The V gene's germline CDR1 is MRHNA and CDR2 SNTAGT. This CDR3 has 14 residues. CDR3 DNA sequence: TGTGCCAGCACACAGGGGATTAGGAACACTGAAGCTTTCTTT. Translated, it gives CASTQGIRNTEAFF.

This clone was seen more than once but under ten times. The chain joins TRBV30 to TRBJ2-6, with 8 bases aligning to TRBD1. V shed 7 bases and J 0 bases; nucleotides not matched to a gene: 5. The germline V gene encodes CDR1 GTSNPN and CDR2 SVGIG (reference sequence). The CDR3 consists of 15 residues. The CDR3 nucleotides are TGTGCCTCTGACAGGGGTAACTCTGGGGCCAACGTCCTGACTTTC. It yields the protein CASDRGNSGANVLTF. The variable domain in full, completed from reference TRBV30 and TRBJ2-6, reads SQTIHQWPATLVQPVGSPLSLECTVEGTSNPNLYWYRQAAGRGLQLLFYSVGIGQISSEVPQNLSASRPQDRQFILSSKKLLLSDSGFYLCASDRGNSGANVLTFGAGSRLTVL.

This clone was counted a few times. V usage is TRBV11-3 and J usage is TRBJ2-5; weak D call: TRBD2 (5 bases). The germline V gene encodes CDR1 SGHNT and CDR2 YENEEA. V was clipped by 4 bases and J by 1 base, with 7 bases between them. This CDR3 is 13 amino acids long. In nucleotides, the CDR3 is TGTGCCAGCAGCTCCCGGGGCCAAGAGACCCAGTACTTC. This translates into CASSSRGQETQYF. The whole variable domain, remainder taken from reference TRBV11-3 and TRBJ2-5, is EAGVVQSPRYKIIEKKQPVAFWCNPISGHNTLYWYLQNLGQGPELLIRYENEEAVDDSQLPKDRFSAERLKGVDSTLKIQPAELGDSAVYLCASSSRGQETQYFGPGTRLLVL.

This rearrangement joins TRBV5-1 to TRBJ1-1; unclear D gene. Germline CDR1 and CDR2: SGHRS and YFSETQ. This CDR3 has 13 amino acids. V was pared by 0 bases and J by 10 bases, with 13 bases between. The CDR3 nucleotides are TGCGCCAGCAGCTTGGGTGGAGCTATGCGAGCTTTCTTT. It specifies CASSLGGAMRAFF.

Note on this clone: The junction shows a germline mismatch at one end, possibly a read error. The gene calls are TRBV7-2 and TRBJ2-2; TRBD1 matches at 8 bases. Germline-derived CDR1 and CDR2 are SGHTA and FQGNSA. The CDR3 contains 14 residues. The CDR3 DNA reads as TGTGCCAGCACCTTAGGGACAGGTTCGGGGGAGCTGTTTTTT. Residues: CASTLGTGSGELFF.

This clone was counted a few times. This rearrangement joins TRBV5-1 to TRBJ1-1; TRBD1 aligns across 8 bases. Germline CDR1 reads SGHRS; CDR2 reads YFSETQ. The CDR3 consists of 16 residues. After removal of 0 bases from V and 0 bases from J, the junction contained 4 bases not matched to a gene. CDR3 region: CASSLGTGGVNTEAFF. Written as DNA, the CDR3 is TGCGCCAGCAGCTTGGGAACAGGGGGAGTGAACACTGAAGCTTTCTTT.

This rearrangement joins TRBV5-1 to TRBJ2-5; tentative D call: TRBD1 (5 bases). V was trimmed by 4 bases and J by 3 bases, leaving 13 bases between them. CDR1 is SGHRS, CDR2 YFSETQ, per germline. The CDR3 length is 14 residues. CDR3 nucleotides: TGCGCCAGCAGCGTGGCAGGGTCAGAAGAGACCCAGTACTTC. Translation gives CASSVAGSEETQYF.

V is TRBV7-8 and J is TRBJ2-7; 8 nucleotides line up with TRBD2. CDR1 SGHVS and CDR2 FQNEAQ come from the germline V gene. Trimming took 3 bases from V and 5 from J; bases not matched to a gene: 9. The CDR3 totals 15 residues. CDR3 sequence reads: CASSLSSGPGDEQYF. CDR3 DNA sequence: TGTGCCAGCAGCTTGTCTAGCGGGCCGGGAGACGAGCAGTACTTC.

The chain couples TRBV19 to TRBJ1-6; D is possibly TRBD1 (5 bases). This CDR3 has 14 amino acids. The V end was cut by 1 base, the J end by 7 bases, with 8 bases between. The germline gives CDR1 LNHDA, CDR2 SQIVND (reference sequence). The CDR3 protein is CASSIGQQNSPLHF. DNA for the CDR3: TGTGCCAGTAGTATAGGACAGCAGAATTCACCCCTCCACTTT.

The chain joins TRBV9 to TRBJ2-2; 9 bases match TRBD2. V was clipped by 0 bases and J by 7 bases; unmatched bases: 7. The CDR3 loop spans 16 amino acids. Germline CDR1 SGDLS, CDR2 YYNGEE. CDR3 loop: CASSVASGRIDGELFF. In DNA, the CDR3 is TGTGCCAGCAGCGTAGCCAGCGGGAGGATTGACGGGGAGCTGTTTTTT.

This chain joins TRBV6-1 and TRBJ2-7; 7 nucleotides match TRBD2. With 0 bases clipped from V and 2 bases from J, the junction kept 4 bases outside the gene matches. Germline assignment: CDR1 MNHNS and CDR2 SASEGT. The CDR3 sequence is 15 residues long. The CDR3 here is CASSEAGGEPYEQYF. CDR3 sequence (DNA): TGTGCCAGCAGTGAAGCTGGGGGGGAGCCCTACGAGCAGTACTTC.

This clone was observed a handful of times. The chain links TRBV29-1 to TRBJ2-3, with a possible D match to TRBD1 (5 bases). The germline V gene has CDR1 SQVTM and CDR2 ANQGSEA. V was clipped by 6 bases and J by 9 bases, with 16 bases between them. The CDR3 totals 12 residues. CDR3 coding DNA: TGCAGCGTCTTAACGATAGGGGCGACGCAGTATTTT. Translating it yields CSVLTIGATQYF.

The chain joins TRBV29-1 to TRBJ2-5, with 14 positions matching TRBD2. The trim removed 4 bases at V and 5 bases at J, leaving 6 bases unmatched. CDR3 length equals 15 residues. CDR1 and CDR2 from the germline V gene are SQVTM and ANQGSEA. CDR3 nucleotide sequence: TGCAGCGTTGTTGGACTAGCGGGAGGAACGGAGACCCAGTACTTC. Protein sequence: CSVVGLAGGTETQYF.

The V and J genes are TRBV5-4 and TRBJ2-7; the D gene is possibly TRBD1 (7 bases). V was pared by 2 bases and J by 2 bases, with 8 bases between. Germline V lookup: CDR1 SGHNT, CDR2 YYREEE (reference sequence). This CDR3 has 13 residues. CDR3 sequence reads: CASSFRGAYEQYF. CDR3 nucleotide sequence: TGTGCCAGCAGCTTCAGGGGGGCCTACGAGCAGTACTTC.

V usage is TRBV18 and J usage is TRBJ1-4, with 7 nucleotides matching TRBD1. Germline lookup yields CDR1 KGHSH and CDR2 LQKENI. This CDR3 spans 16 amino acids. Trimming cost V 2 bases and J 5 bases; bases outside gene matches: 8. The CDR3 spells CASSPMGDRRNEKLFF. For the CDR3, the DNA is TGTGCCAGCTCACCAATGGGGGACAGAAGGAATGAAAAACTGTTTTTT.

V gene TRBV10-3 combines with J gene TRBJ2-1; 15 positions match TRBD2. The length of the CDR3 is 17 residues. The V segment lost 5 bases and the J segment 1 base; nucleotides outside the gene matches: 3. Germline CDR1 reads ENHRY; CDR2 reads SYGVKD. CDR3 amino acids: CAISWTSGRASYNEQFF. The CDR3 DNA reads TGTGCCATCAGTTGGACTAGCGGGAGGGCTTCCTACAATGAGCAGTTCTTC.

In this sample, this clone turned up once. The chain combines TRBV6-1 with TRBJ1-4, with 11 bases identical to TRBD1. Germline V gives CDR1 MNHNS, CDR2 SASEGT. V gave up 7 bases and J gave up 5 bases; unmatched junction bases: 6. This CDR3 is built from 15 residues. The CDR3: CASIKGDRGNEKLFF. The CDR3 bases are TGTGCCAGCATTAAAGGGGACAGGGGGAATGAAAAACTGTTTTTT.

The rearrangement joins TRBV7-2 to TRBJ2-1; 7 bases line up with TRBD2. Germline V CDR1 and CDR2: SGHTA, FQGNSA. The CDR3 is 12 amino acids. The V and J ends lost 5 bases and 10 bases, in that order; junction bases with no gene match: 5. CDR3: CASSLGLVEQFF. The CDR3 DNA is TGTGCCAGCAGCCTAGGACTAGTGGAGCAGTTCTTC.